The 15 T cell receptor beta chains below come from one sample, sequenced in a study of T cell responses to AZD1222 COVID-19 vaccine. Sequencing was performed with immunoSEQ multiplex PCR; in TCRdb, only in-frame clones are kept and a portion is missing. The sample lists tens of thousands of clones, 85% to 90% seen once, with approximately 30% in the top ten. The sequencing here drew on peripheral blood, taken on day 0 of AZD1222 vaccination. Source of these receptors: an adult in good health.

The chain joins TRBV7-6 to TRBJ2-2, with D unresolved. The germline CDR1 and CDR2 sequences are SGHVS and FNYEAQ. The V end was cut by 7 bases, the J end by 6 bases, with 12 bases between. This CDR3 is 13 amino acids long. The CDR3 reads CASTRVGSGELFF. The CDR3 bases are TGTGCCAGCACCCGGGTCGGGTCCGGGGAGCTGTTTTTT. The variable domain in full, with the rest retrieved from reference TRBV7-6 and TRBJ2-2, is GAGVSQSPRYKVTKRGQDVALRCDPISGHVSLYWYRQALGQGPEFLTYFNYEAQQDKSGLPNDRFSAERPEGSISTLTIQRTEQRDSAMYRCASTRVGSGELFFGEGSRLTVL.

The chain is built from TRBV7-9 and TRBJ1-6; weak D call: TRBD1 (6 bases). Germline-derived CDR1 and CDR2 are SEHNR and FQNEAQ (reference sequence). CDR3 length: 13 amino acids. V was cut by 5 bases and J by 11 bases, with 13 bases left in between. CDR3 loop: CASSTGMEAPLHF. CDR3 nucleotides: TGTGCCAGCAGCACAGGGATGGAAGCACCCCTCCACTTT.

The chain carries TRBV12-3 or TRBV12-4 and TRBJ1-2; D is undetermined. V gave up 2 bases and J gave up 7 bases, with 2 bases separating them. This CDR3 contains 10 residues. The CDR3 loop is CASSLLGYTF. DNA for the CDR3: TGTGCCAGCAGTTTACTTGGCTACACCTTC.

J is TRBJ2-1 and V is TRBV18; TRBD2 is a possible D gene (6 bases). This CDR3 has 14 amino acids. CDR1 KGHSH and CDR2 LQKENI come from the germline V gene. The ends were cut back, 8 bases at V and 6 bases at J, with 17 bases in the middle. The CDR3 is CASMPRGNPNEQFF. The CDR3 DNA is TGTGCCAGCATGCCCCGGGGGAATCCCAATGAGCAGTTCTTC.

The V call is TRBV7-9, the J call TRBJ1-1; D is undetermined. Germline V lookup: CDR1 SEHNR, CDR2 FQNEAQ (reference sequence). V was cut by 7 bases and J by 7 bases, with 10 bases left in between. The CDR3 loop spans 11 amino acids. Here the CDR3 DNA reads TGTGCCAGCACCGTGACGGTTGAAGCTTTCTTT. It encodes CASTVTVEAFF.

The V and J genes are TRBV19 and TRBJ1-6; D unclear. From germline, CDR1 is LNHDA and CDR2 SQIVND (reference sequence). With 4 bases removed from V and 10 bases from J, the gap between germline ends came to 17 bases. The CDR3 runs to 15 residues. The CDR3 region is CASSKTDGYSSPLHF. CDR3 nucleotide sequence: TGTGCCAGTAGTAAGACCGACGGGTATTCGTCACCCCTCCACTTT.

The chain combines TRBV13 with TRBJ1-4; TRBD1 aligns across 8 bases. Germline assignment: CDR1 PRHDT and CDR2 FYEKMQ (reference sequence). With 5 bases clipped from V and 5 bases from J, the junction kept 4 bases outside the gene matches. This CDR3 has 14 residues. DNA for the CDR3: TGTGCCAGCAGCCTCCAGGGGGCAAATGAAAAACTGTTTTTT. The encoded protein is CASSLQGANEKLFF.

The rearrangement uses TRBV9 and TRBJ1-4, with 7 bases aligning to TRBD1. The CDR3 sequence is 15 residues long. The germline CDR1 and CDR2 sequences are SGDLS and YYNGEE. The V and J ends lost 2 bases and 4 bases, in that order; junction bases with no gene match: 5. The CDR3 DNA reads as TGTGCCAGCAGCGTCTTCGGGACAGATAATGAAAAACTGTTTTTT. As protein: CASSVFGTDNEKLFF.

This clone was recorded a few times. The chain uses TRBV3-1 (or the pseudogene TRBV3-2) and TRBJ1-2; unclear D gene. The CDR3 extends over 14 amino acids. Germline-derived CDR1 and CDR2 are LGHDT and YNNKEL (reference sequence). With 5 bases removed from V and 3 bases from J, the gap between germline ends came to 13 bases. The CDR3 loop reads CASSNRGLDYGYTF. The CDR3, as DNA: TGTGCCAGCAGCAACCGGGGTCTTGACTATGGCTACACCTTC.

This chain uses TRBV6-5 with TRBJ2-5, with 7 bases that match TRBD2. This CDR3 has 15 amino acids. After removal of 2 bases from V and 4 bases from J, the junction contained 7 bases not matched to a gene. Per germline, CDR1 MNHEY and CDR2 SVGAGI. This CDR3 reads CASSYGSSGGETQYF. The CDR3 region has the DNA TGTGCCAGCAGTTACGGGTCGTCGGGAGGAGAGACCCAGTACTTC.

The rearrangement uses TRBV6-5 and TRBJ1-5; TRBD1 is a possible D gene (5 bases). The germline gives CDR1 MNHEY, CDR2 SVGAGI. The CDR3 totals 14 residues. Deletions cut 7 bases from V and 7 bases from J, with 17 bases between. The CDR3: CASTEGREAQPQHF. The CDR3 region has the DNA TGTGCCAGCACCGAAGGCAGGGAGGCCCAGCCCCAGCATTTT.

This clone was picked up one time. This rearrangement joins TRBV5-1 to TRBJ2-1; D is unclear. The germline V gene encodes CDR1 SGHRS and CDR2 YFSETQ. The ends were cut back, 2 bases at V and 4 bases at J, with 7 bases in the middle. This CDR3 has 13 amino acids. The CDR3 DNA is TGCGCCAGCAGCTTCGCAGGTTACAATGAGCAGTTCTTC. This encodes CASSFAGYNEQFF.

The rearrangement uses TRBV9 and TRBJ2-2; D is possibly TRBD1 (6 bases). The germline V and J ends were trimmed by 4 bases and 6 bases, with 10 bases remaining between them. The CDR3 totals 13 residues. Germline V CDR1 and CDR2: SGDLS, YYNGEE. The chain's CDR3 is CASSSRTAGELFF. CDR3 DNA sequence: TGTGCCAGCAGCTCGCGGACAGCCGGGGAGCTGTTTTTT.

The rearrangement links TRBV18 to TRBJ2-3; D is uncertain. The germline CDR1 and CDR2 sequences are KGHSH and LQKENI. The CDR3 is 15 residues long. Trimming cost V 6 bases and J 3 bases, with 16 bases left between them. CDR3 nucleotide sequence: TGTGCCAGCTCGCGACCTGAAAGTTCAACAGATACGCAGTATTTT. This codes for CASSRPESSTDTQYF.

V usage is TRBV10-3 and J usage is TRBJ1-1; a weak D match, TRBD1 (5 bases). V was trimmed by 2 bases and J by 7 bases, leaving 11 bases between them. This CDR3 region has 13 residues. The germline gives CDR1 ENHRY, CDR2 SYGVKD. The CDR3 DNA reads TGTGCCATCAGTGAGAGGGGCAACGGTGAAGCTTTCTTT. Its protein product is CAISERGNGEAFF.